Listed below are T cell receptor beta chains from one sample, sequenced in a study of blood T cell repertoires in COVID-19. Clones were sequenced by immunoSEQ multiplex PCR, and TCRdb holds only the in-frame ones, with some missing. This table has 150,000 to 200,000 clones, 80% to 90% appearing once. The source material was peripheral blood. These receptors all come from a woman in her sixties or seventies with COVID-19, enrolled during active disease. Each CDR3 is given with its conserved first and last residue. A D gene is named only where the DNA matches it firmly. Clone size appears in some rows only: once, few, many, or a class for an expanded clone.

len	v_gene	d_gene	abundance	j_gene	CDR3aa	CDR3nt
15	TRBV19	.	.	TRBJ1-1	CASSPEPGRNTEAFF	TGTGCCAGTAGCCCAGAACCGGGAAGGAACACTGAAGCTTTCTTT
14	TRBV7-9	TRBD2	.	TRBJ2-7	CASSFGTSVDEQYF	TGTGCCAGCAGCTTCGGGACTAGCGTCGACGAGCAGTACTTC
14	TRBV6-5	.	.	TRBJ2-5	CASSPWRGAETQYF	TGTGCCAGCAGTCCCTGGAGGGGAGCAGAGACCCAGTACTTC
12	TRBV6-1	.	once	TRBJ1-2	CASSESSHGYTF	TGTGCCAGCAGTGAAAGCTCTCATGGCTACACCTTC
14	TRBV7-2	.	.	TRBJ1-1	CASSSRTEGTEAFF	TGTGCCAGCAGCTCTCGGACAGAGGGCACTGAAGCTTTCTTT
16	TRBV5-5	.	many	TRBJ1-1	CASSLALYSSNTEAFF	TGTGCCAGCAGCTTGGCCTTATACAGCTCGAACACTGAAGCTTTCTTT
12	TRBV7-9	.	.	TRBJ1-1	CASSWRQTEAFF	TGTGCCAGCAGCTGGCGACAAACTGAAGCTTTCTTT
11	TRBV10-2	.	.	TRBJ2-3	CASSQTDTQYF	TGCGCCAGCAGTCAGACAGATACGCAGTATTTT
14	TRBV5-4	TRBD1	.	TRBJ1-1	CASSLNRDRGEAFF	TGTGCCAGCAGCTTAAACCGGGACAGGGGTGAAGCTTTCTTT
13	TRBV30	.	.	TRBJ1-2	CAWSQGGNYGYTF	TGTGCCTGGAGCCAGGGAGGCAACTATGGCTACACCTTC
13	TRBV28	.	.	TRBJ1-2	CASSSTGGRGYTF	TGTGCCAGCAGTTCGACAGGTGGTCGGGGCTACACCTTC
15	TRBV10-1	TRBD1	once	TRBJ2-1	CASSSRQGSYNEQFF	TGCGCCAGCAGTTCGCGACAGGGATCCTACAATGAGCAGTTCTTC
16	TRBV4-1	.	.	TRBJ1-1	CASSQDSPTGPTEAFF	TGCGCCAGCAGCCAAGATTCCCCCACAGGGCCCACTGAAGCTTTCTTT
12	TRBV3-1/TRBV3-2	.	.	TRBJ1-6	CASNRQNSPLHF	TGTGCCAGCAACCGACAGAATTCACCCCTCCACTTT
17	TRBV3-1/TRBV3-2	.	.	TRBJ2-6	CASSQDPRQFGANVLTF	TGTGCCAGCAGCCAAGACCCTCGACAGTTTGGGGCCAACGTCCTGACGTTC
14	TRBV19	TRBD1	.	TRBJ1-5	CASSIEGRGQPQHF	TGTGCCAGTAGTATAGAAGGCAGGGGGCAGCCCCAGCATTTT
13	TRBV6-5	.	.	TRBJ1-1	CASRSPGDTEAFF	TGTGCCAGCAGGTCACCCGGGGACACTGAAGCTTTCTTT
13	TRBV5-1	.	.	TRBJ2-1	CASSLGQPDEQFF	TGCGCCAGCAGCTTAGGACAGCCCGATGAGCAGTTCTTC
13	TRBV3-1/TRBV3-2	.	.	TRBJ2-3	CASRPRVVDTQYF	TGTGCCAGCAGACCCAGGGTGGTGGATACGCAGTATTTT
15	TRBV29-1	TRBD2	.	TRBJ2-1	CSVGGTGGLHNEQFF	TGCAGCGTTGGAGGAACGGGAGGCCTCCACAATGAGCAGTTCTTC
14	TRBV6-1	TRBD2	.	TRBJ2-1	CASSPGTSVYEQFF	TGTGCCAGCAGCCCCGGGACTAGTGTCTATGAGCAGTTCTTC
16	TRBV5-5	.	.	TRBJ2-5	CASSLGGHRSQETQYF	TGTGCCAGCAGCTTGGGGGGACATCGCTCCCAAGAGACCCAGTACTTC
17	TRBV5-4	TRBD1	.	TRBJ1-1	CASSLDSRGAVNTEAFF	TGTGCCAGCAGCTTGGACTCCAGGGGGGCGGTGAACACTGAAGCTTTCTTT
12	TRBV5-5	.	.	TRBJ1-2	CASSVHVYGYTF	TGTGCCAGCAGCGTACACGTCTATGGCTACACCTTC
12	TRBV6-1	.	.	TRBJ1-2	CASSERGGGYTF	TGTGCCAGCAGTGAAAGGGGTGGCGGCTACACCTTC
13	TRBV5-1	.	.	TRBJ2-1	CASSSTSSDEQFF	TGCGCCAGCAGCTCTACGTCATCGGATGAGCAGTTCTTC
13	TRBV29-1	TRBD1	many	TRBJ1-1	CSARTGGKTEAFF	TGCAGCGCCCGGACAGGGGGCAAGACTGAAGCTTTCTTT
14	TRBV6-6	.	.	TRBJ1-2	CASSQAGINYGYTF	TGTGCCAGCAGCCAAGCAGGGATTAACTATGGCTACACCTTC
19	TRBV27	TRBD1	.	TRBJ1-6	CASSLQGGRGRIYNSPLHF	TGTGCCAGCAGTCTACAGGGGGGGAGGGGGAGGATCTATAATTCACCCCTCCACTTT
15	TRBV11-3	TRBD2	.	TRBJ2-3	CASSLGGGDTDTQYF	TGTGCCAGCAGCTTAGGCGGGGGGGATACAGATACGCAGTATTTT
15	TRBV24-1	TRBD1	.	TRBJ2-5	CATSEKQGFRETQYF	TGTGCCACCAGTGAAAAACAGGGGTTTCGAGAGACCCAGTACTTC
13	TRBV12-3/TRBV12-4	.	few	TRBJ2-6	CASSLELDYVLTF	TGTGCCAGCAGTTTAGAGCTGGACTACGTCCTGACTTTC
16	TRBV12-5	TRBD1	.	TRBJ1-4	CASGTGTAGLAEKLFF	TGTGCTAGTGGTACCGGGACAGCAGGCTTGGCTGAAAAACTGTTTTTT
16	TRBV30	.	.	TRBJ2-2	CAWSVLSGVNTGELFF	TGTGCCTGGAGTGTACTAAGCGGAGTGAACACCGGGGAGCTGTTTTTT
15	TRBV7-2	TRBD2	.	TRBJ2-1	CASRRLTSGYNEQFF	TGTGCCAGCAGACGTTTGACTAGCGGGTACAATGAGCAGTTCTTC
14	TRBV11-1	.	.	TRBJ1-1	CASSFNRVVTEAFF	TGTGCCAGCAGCTTTAACAGGGTTGTCACTGAAGCTTTCTTT
14	TRBV5-1	TRBD1	.	TRBJ1-4	CASRTGATNEKLFF	TGCGCCAGCAGAACAGGGGCGACTAATGAAAAACTGTTTTTT
11	TRBV2	.	.	TRBJ1-1	CASRGALVAFF	TGTGCCAGCCGGGGGGCATTGGTCGCTTTCTTT
14	TRBV5-6	.	.	TRBJ1-5	CASSLAAGNQPQHF	TGTGCCAGCAGCTTGGCCGCGGGAAATCAGCCCCAGCATTTT
16	TRBV28	.	.	TRBJ1-1	CASSLIKGLRGTEAFF	TGTGCCAGCAGTTTAATAAAGGGCCTCCGGGGAACTGAAGCTTTCTTT
15	TRBV2	.	.	TRBJ1-5	CASKGDRLANQPQHF	TGTGCCAGCAAGGGTGACAGGTTGGCGAATCAGCCCCAGCATTTT
15	TRBV10-3	TRBD2	.	TRBJ2-5	CAISAGTSGGETQYF	TGTGCCATCAGTGCCGGGACTAGCGGGGGAGAGACCCAGTACTTC
15	TRBV28	TRBD2	once	TRBJ2-1	CASSGTGLANNEQFF	TGTGCCAGCAGTGGTACGGGACTAGCAAACAATGAGCAGTTCTTC
12	TRBV6-5	.	.	TRBJ2-7	CASESGAYEQYF	TGTGCCAGCGAGAGCGGAGCCTACGAGCAGTACTTC
13	TRBV28	.	.	TRBJ1-1	CASSLPGMAEAFF	TGTGCCAGCAGTTTACCAGGGATGGCTGAAGCTTTCTTT
14	TRBV27	TRBD1	.	TRBJ2-7	CASSPGTGGFEQYF	TGTGCCAGCAGTCCTGGGACAGGGGGGTTCGAGCAGTACTTC
17	TRBV18	.	.	TRBJ1-1	CASSPAWTALMNTEAFF	TGTGCCAGCTCACCAGCTTGGACAGCTCTTATGAACACTGAAGCTTTCTTT
13	TRBV27	.	.	TRBJ1-4	CASSLYRGGKLFF	TGTGCCAGCAGTTTATACCGGGGTGGAAAACTGTTTTTT
16	TRBV5-8	TRBD2	.	TRBJ2-1	CASSLGTSGDYNEQFF	TGTGCCAGCAGCTTGGGGACTAGCGGGGATTACAATGAGCAGTTCTTC
13	TRBV12-3/TRBV12-4	.	.	TRBJ1-1	CASRKQRSTEAFF	TGTGCCAGCAGGAAACAAAGGAGCACTGAAGCTTTCTTT
11	TRBV6-5	.	.	TRBJ1-1	CASSQGTEAFF	TGTGCCAGCAGCCAGGGAACCGAAGCTTTCTTT
9	TRBV19	.	.	TRBJ1-1	CASGTMDFF	TGTGCCAGTGGGACAATGGATTTCTTT
17	TRBV16	TRBD1	.	TRBJ1-1	CASSLSTGGRGNTEAFF	TGTGCCAGCAGCCTTTCTACAGGGGGGCGGGGGAACACTGAAGCTTTCTTT